A selection of T cell receptor beta chains follows, all from one sample in a study of identifying expanded T cells in peripheral blood. Sequenced by immunoSEQ multiplex PCR; TCRdb stores in-frame clones only, minus some. Of about 110,000 clones in the sample, 88% were seen once. Input material: blood. The receptor set was obtained from a person aged 18 to 75 in good health. The CDR3 runs from the conserved cysteine through the conserved F or W. A D gene is named only where the DNA matches it firmly. Clone size is given for some rows only: seen once, a few or many times, or a class if the clone is expanded.

v_gene	abundance	j_gene	d_gene	CDR3aa	CDR3nt
TRBV2	NA	TRBJ2-6	NA	CAGDNGPISGANVLTF	TGTGCCGGGGATAATGGACCGATCTCTGGGGCCAACGTCCTGACTTTC
TRBV7-3	NA	TRBJ2-7	TRBD2	CASSTGLAGEQYF	TGTGCCAGCAGCACGGGACTAGCGGGCGAGCAGTACTTC
TRBV7-2	few	TRBJ2-1	NA	CASSLEGTFNEQFF	TGTGCCAGCAGCTTAGAAGGGACTTTCAATGAGCAGTTCTTC
TRBV7-3	NA	TRBJ1-1	NA	CASSLGPPGTEAFF	TGTGCCAGCAGCCTCGGACCCCCGGGTACTGAAGCTTTCTTT
TRBV19	NA	TRBJ1-3	NA	CASSSPPGAGNTIYF	TGTGCCAGTAGTAGCCCCCCAGGGGCTGGAAACACCATATATTTT
TRBV2	NA	TRBJ1-3	TRBD1	CASSVTGFGGNTIYF	TGTGCCAGCAGTGTGACAGGGTTTGGTGGAAACACCATATATTTT
TRBV7-8	NA	TRBJ1-5	NA	CASSLVWGGEGPQHF	TGTGCCAGCAGCTTAGTTTGGGGGGGCGAGGGGCCCCAGCATTTT
TRBV5-6	NA	TRBJ2-1	NA	CASSLPVSGPRLNEQFF	TGTGCCAGCAGCTTACCCGTCTCCGGCCCCCGCCTGAATGAGCAGTTCTTC
TRBV7-8	NA	TRBJ2-5	NA	CASSRGLETQYF	TGTGCCAGCAGTCGGGGCCTGGAGACCCAGTACTTC
TRBV7-2	NA	TRBJ2-3	TRBD2	CASSLTSGANTDTQYF	TGTGCCAGCAGCTTAACTAGCGGGGCTAACACAGATACGCAGTATTTT
TRBV28	once	TRBJ1-5	NA	CASSLSAQPQHF	TGTGCCAGCAGTTTATCAGCGCAGCCCCAGCATTTT
TRBV5-1	NA	TRBJ1-3	NA	CASSEQNSGNTIYF	TGCGCCAGCAGCGAACAGAACTCTGGAAACACCATATATTTT
TRBV6-6	NA	TRBJ2-7	TRBD1	CASRGTGSSYEQYF	TGTGCCAGCAGAGGGACAGGGAGCTCCTACGAGCAGTACTTC
TRBV29-1	NA	TRBJ2-3	TRBD2	CSVDRGLAVGDTQYF	TGCAGCGTTGACAGGGGACTAGCGGTTGGAGATACGCAGTATTTT
TRBV11-2	once	TRBJ2-7	NA	CASSLNSGTSYEQYF	TGTGCCAGCAGCCTAAACTCCGGGACGTCCTACGAGCAGTACTTC